This T cell receptor beta chain was profiled in a study of follicular helper T cells after annual influenza vaccination. The overall study: Some donors were sampled over the 2013-2014, 2014-2015 and 2015-2016 vaccinations. Study results and caveats: Most later recoveries of Day 7 ICOS+CD38+ clones were ICOS-CD38- cTfh.

As concerns this clone: The antigen is not known.

Produced via immunoSEQ multiplex PCR; TCRdb's table is partial and in-frame only. Of 8,700 or so clones listed, over 80% are singletons. Time point noted: 2013-2014 season, 7 days after vaccination. The V segment lost 3 bases and the J segment 4 bases; nucleotides outside the gene matches: 8. CDR1 and CDR2 (germline): LGHNA, YNFKEQ. This CDR3 region has 16 residues. Specimen: CXCR5+ CD38- circulating T follicular helper cells from blood, collected 7 days after influenza vaccination. Indicated subset: circulating Tfh, non-naive CD4+CXCR5+PD-1+ (ICOS+CD38+ or ICOS-CD38-). V gene TRBV4-2 combines with J gene TRBJ2-3, with 9 bases aligning to TRBD1. The TCR originated in an adult who received the influenza vaccine. CDR3 coding DNA: TGTGCCAGCAGCCAGCCCCCGGGACAGGGTGCAGATACGCAGTATTTT. This translates into CASSQPPGQGADTQYF.